This TCR beta chain was retrieved from a study of T cell responses to AZD1222 COVID-19 vaccine. General study results and limits: Regions left unmutated in variants are reportedly the target of nearly half of spike-specific TCRs. After two AZD1222 doses, spike-specific TCR breadth and depth rose versus day 0. Females outnumbered males among donors, who were mostly white British; clonal diversity was possibly underestimated. Among those given AZD1222, only five or six were seropositive at baseline.

Some clones are missing from TCRdb's copy, which holds only in-frame ones; the method was immunoSEQ multiplex PCR. The data contain fewer than 120,000 clones, approximately 90% of them singletons. As for this clone: What it binds is unknown.

CDR1 is SGHDN, CDR2 FVKESK, per germline. The CDR3 contains 14 residues. V shed 4 bases and J 4 bases; nucleotides not matched to a gene: 7. J is TRBJ2-7 and V is TRBV14, with TRBD1 matching 7 bases. This clonotype was sampled from an adult in good health. The material was peripheral blood, obtained on day 0 of AZD1222 vaccination. For the CDR3, the DNA is TGTGCCAGCAGCCGCATAACAGGGGTTTACGAGCAGTACTTC. Amino acids: CASSRITGVYEQYF.